This TCR beta chain appears in the sequencing data of a study of cytotoxic CD8 clonotypes in ibrutinib-treated CLL. Study-level background: Of a cohort that held 10 to 12 relapsed/refractory and around 14 treatment-naive patients, about 18 were IGHV unmutated. Regarding the study as a whole: There were few public clonotypes, and on treatment they contracted or stayed stable.

For this clone: Its matching antigen is unknown.

Using immunoSEQ multiplex PCR, the repertoire was profiled, and TCRdb retains in-frame clones only, with some absent. The table lists about 140,000 clones, around 77% of them singletons. The TCR beta libraries used 2 to 2.5 micrograms of genomic DNA that came from cryopreserved PBMCs. The clonotype was recovered from a human donor with chronic lymphocytic leukemia. Sequenced here: PBMCs, sampled after 12 months of ibrutinib treatment.

This chain's CDR3 is CASSTDRIHSNQPQHF. The CDR3 DNA follows: TGTGCCAGTAGTACCGACCGTATCCACTCCAATCAGCCCCAGCATTTT. The chain carries TRBV19 and TRBJ1-5; unclear D gene. Between the trimmed V and J ends, which lost 4 bases and 3 bases, there was a span of 16 bases. The CDR3 runs to 16 residues. Germline V gene lookup returns CDR1 LNHDA and CDR2 SQIVND (reference sequence).